This paragraph covers one T cell receptor (beta chain) sequence. Its specificity is unknown. Other DNA sequences of this sample code for an identical CDR3. Each replicate PCR on the sorted subsets used 200 ng DNA (around 30,000 T cell genomes). Sequencing used immunoSEQ multiplex PCR; TCRdb keeps in-frame clones, though not all of them. The sample has approximately 1.1 million clones; approximately 78% are singletons. The CDR3 is 12 residues long. Germline V gene lookup returns CDR1 SGHTA and CDR2 FQGNSA. V trimming: 2 bases; J trimming: 10 bases; junction bases outside the gene matches: 2. The data belong to a study of shared clonotypes between healthy human individuals. Notes on the study in general: Genetic and exposure-history diversity was limited by the small donor number.

This sequence was found in a man between 18 and 29 years old in good health. Some clones in this sample may be carry-over from other donors' samples. Sequenced: memory CD4+ T cells from PBMCs. Subset described: CD45RA-negative fraction. The V gene is TRBV7-2, the J gene TRBJ2-1; 7 bases are shared with TRBD2. The CDR3, as DNA: TGTGCCAGCAGCTTAAGGGGACTAGAGCAGTTCTTC. The encoded protein is CASSLRGLEQFF.